The T cell receptor (beta chain) described here comes from a study of blood T cells in healthy people across ages. For this clonotype: Its antigen is still unknown.

For the second PCR, which ran for about 7 to 12 cycles, a sample-barcoded 5' primer and a J-beta primer mix were used. Every cDNA molecule carried a tag from a template-switch adaptor bearing 12 random nucleotides. Per-sample output comprised a minimum of 3 million paired-end reads containing CDR3. TCRdb reanalysed the 5' RACE reads using MiXCR and keeps one entry per CDR3 protein. The sample yields more than 900,000 distinct CDR3 sequences, 25% to 35% seen once. Study-wide results and limits: Per million T cells, TCR beta diversity dropped about linearly as age rose.

The junction had 9 bases not matched to a gene; V was cut back by 4 bases and J by 5 bases. This CDR3 is 16 amino acids long. In germline, CDR1 is SEHNR, CDR2 FQNEAQ (reference sequence). The same sample was also studied in work on T cells of mothers and their children.

Material: blood. The rearrangement uses TRBV7-9 and TRBJ2-3, with 10 bases lining up with TRBD2. The source is a woman between 40 and 55 years old in good health. CDR3 amino acids: CASSSERGGLGDTQYF. CDR3 DNA: TGTGCCAGCAGCTCGGAGCGGGGGGGCCTAGGAGATACGCAGTATTTT.